One and the same sample provided the 27 T cell receptor beta chains below, sequenced in a study of blood T cell repertoires in COVID-19 (TCRdb year 2020). Preparation of the library involved the immunoSEQ multiplex PCR assay. TCRdb re-hosts the immuneACCESS table, in-frame sequences only. Its copies lack some clones; in the studies checked, an unresolved V gene accounts for under half of them, and the cause for the rest is not known. The sample yields about 440,000 clones; approximately 89% were counted once. The ten largest clonotypes hold around 12% of the sample. The sequenced sample consisted of peripheral blood. The receptor set was obtained from a woman aged 50 to 60 with COVID-19, enrolled during active disease.

The J gene is TRBJ1-1, the V gene TRBV6-1; unclear D gene. V lost 0 bases to trimming and J lost 1 base, with 6 bases between them. This CDR3 comprises 14 residues. CDR1 MNHNS and CDR2 SASEGT come from the germline V gene. CDR3 sequence: CASSEAGRNTEAFF. Here the CDR3 DNA reads TGTGCCAGCAGTGAAGCGGGCCGGAACACTGAAGCTTTCTTT.

J is TRBJ1-2 and V is TRBV6-5, with 8 positions matching TRBD1. Germline V gene sequence: CDR1 MNHEY, CDR2 SVGAGI. The CDR3 is 14 residues long. The trim removed 0 bases at V and 8 bases at J, leaving 5 bases unmatched. This CDR3 is CASSYSAGGQGYTF. CDR3 sequence (DNA): TGTGCCAGCAGTTACTCCGCAGGGGGCCAAGGCTACACCTTC.

The chain recombines TRBV12-3 or TRBV12-4 with TRBJ2-2; D is perhaps TRBD2 (6 bases). Trimming removed 4 bases from V and 5 bases from J, with 8 bases in between. This CDR3 is 13 amino acids long. CDR3: CASSSTRTGELFF. CDR3 in DNA: TGTGCCAGCAGTTCGACTAGGACCGGGGAGCTGTTTTTT.

J is TRBJ1-5 and V is TRBV27; TRBD1 matches 7 bases. Germline trimming cut 5 bases from V and 0 bases from J; bases unmatched to any gene: 4. This CDR3 comprises 15 residues. Germline CDR1 reads MNHEY; CDR2 reads SMNVEV (reference sequence). CDR3 DNA sequence: TGTGCCAGCAGTCCACAGGGGTATAGCAATCAGCCCCAGCATTTT. Residues: CASSPQGYSNQPQHF.

CDR3 DNA: TGCGCCAGCAGCCATCATACTAGCGGGGGGGCATATGAGCAGTTCTTC. Its protein is CASSHHTSGGAYEQFF. The genes are TRBV4-1 and TRBJ2-1; 13 positions match TRBD2. Per the germline V gene, CDR1 is MGHRA and CDR2 is YSYEKL. The CDR3 covers 16 residues. V lost 3 bases, J lost 8 bases, and 7 bases stayed unmatched.

CDR3 DNA sequence: TGTGCCAGCAGCTTAGGGGGCGGGGGGGCAACAGATACGCAGTATTTT. This gives the protein CASSLGGGGATDTQYF. The chain uses TRBV7-2 and TRBJ2-3, with TRBD2 matching 9 bases. V lost 1 base, J lost 3 bases, and 5 bases stayed unmatched. The CDR3 runs to 16 residues. CDR1 and CDR2 from the germline V gene are SGHTA and FQGNSA. The entire variable domain, with the rest obtained from reference TRBV7-2 and TRBJ2-3, is as follows: GAGVSQSPSNKVTEKGKDVELRCDPISGHTALYWYRQSLGQGLEFLIYFQGNSAPDKSGLPSDRFSAERTGGSVSTLTIQRTQQEDSAVYLCASSLGGGGATDTQYFGPGTRLTVL.

V and J are TRBV3-1 (or the pseudogene TRBV3-2) and TRBJ1-6; 12 positions match TRBD1. The CDR3 sequence is 15 residues long. Germline assignment: CDR1 LGHDT and CDR2 YNNKEL (reference sequence). With V trimmed by 4 bases and J by 6 bases, 1 base remained unmatched. CDR3 residues: CASSPGQGANSPLHF. CDR3 DNA sequence: TGTGCCAGCAGCCCGGGACAGGGGGCTAATTCACCCCTCCACTTT.

The gene calls are TRBV24-1 and TRBJ2-1; D is perhaps TRBD1 (6 bases). With 1 base removed from V and 3 bases from J, the gap between germline ends came to 15 bases. There are 17 residues in the CDR3. The germline V gene encodes CDR1 KGHDR and CDR2 SFDVKD. CDR3 in amino acids: CATSDFTQGKIYNEQFF. Here the CDR3 DNA reads TGTGCCACCAGTGATTTCACACAGGGAAAGATCTACAATGAGCAGTTCTTC.

The chain combines TRBV6-5 with TRBJ1-2; no clear D. V lost 5 bases, J lost 14 bases, and 18 bases lay in between. Germline loops: CDR1 MNHEY, CDR2 SVGAGI. CDR3 length: 12 residues. This CDR3 is CASSLDKSRITF. DNA for the CDR3: TGTGCCAGCAGTCTGGATAAATCCAGGATAACCTTC.

The CDR3 DNA is TGTGCCAGTAGTATTCAGACAGGCTTGAACACTGAAGCTTTCTTT. This gives the protein CASSIQTGLNTEAFF. This chain connects TRBV19 to TRBJ1-1; possible D gene TRBD1, 6 bases. This CDR3 spans 15 amino acids. Per the germline V gene, CDR1 is LNHDA and CDR2 is SQIVND (reference sequence). With 3 bases removed from V and 0 bases from J, the gap between germline ends came to 11 bases.

This clone was detected only once. V is TRBV28 and J is TRBJ1-1, with D uncertain. CDR3 length equals 11 residues. Looked up from germline, CDR1 is MDHEN and CDR2 is SYDVKM. Trimming stripped 0 bases from V and 10 bases from J, with 6 bases between. The CDR3 sequence: CASSLWGRAFF. CDR3 nucleotides: TGTGCCAGCAGTTTATGGGGGAGAGCTTTCTTT.

A single count supports this clone. The genes are TRBV9 and TRBJ1-2, with 12 bases that match TRBD1. Looked up from germline, CDR1 is SGDLS and CDR2 is YYNGEE. This CDR3 spans 20 amino acids. The ends lost 0 bases at V and 4 bases at J; junction bases unmatched: 16. The CDR3 nucleotides are TGTGCCAGCAGCGTAGGGGTCGGCGGGGGACAGGGGGCCGTCGGCTATGGCTACACCTTC. This encodes CASSVGVGGGQGAVGYGYTF.

The rearrangement uses TRBV5-1 and TRBJ2-7; TRBD1 matches at 11 bases. Germline V CDR1 and CDR2: SGHRS, YFSETQ. The junction had 6 bases not matched to a gene; V was cut back by 4 bases and J by 6 bases. The CDR3 is 14 residues long. CDR3 in amino acids: CASSRDRGKFEQYF. CDR3 DNA sequence: TGCGCCAGCAGCCGGGACAGGGGGAAGTTCGAGCAGTACTTC. The full variable domain, its missing parts supplied by reference TRBV5-1 and TRBJ2-7, is KAGVTQTPRYLIKTRGQQVTLSCSPISGHRSVSWYQQTPGQGLQFLFEYFSETQRNKGNFPGRFSGRQFSNSRSEMNVSTLELGDSALYLCASSRDRGKFEQYFGPGTRLTVT.

The V call is TRBV19, the J call TRBJ1-2; possibly TRBD1 for D (6 bases). Germline CDR1 is LNHDA and CDR2 is SQIVND (reference sequence). The CDR3 is made up of 13 amino acids. V shed 5 bases and J shed 8 bases, with 15 bases lying between them. The CDR3 DNA reads as TGTGCCAGTAGTGTCCTTCCAGGGGTCGGCTACACCTTC. Its translation is CASSVLPGVGYTF.

The chain carries TRBV9 and TRBJ1-2, with 12 bases that match TRBD1. Germline CDR1 SGDLS, CDR2 YYNGEE. The V and J ends lost 0 bases and 8 bases, in that order; junction bases with no gene match: 8. CDR3 length equals 16 residues. For the CDR3, the DNA is TGTGCCAGCAGCGTAGATGTGGGACAGGGGGCGTGGGGCTACACCTTC. This gives the protein CASSVDVGQGAWGYTF.

A single count supports this clone. The chain employs TRBV27 and TRBJ1-3; possible D gene TRBD1, 5 bases. This CDR3 is 15 amino acids long. With 3 bases removed from V and 9 bases from J, the gap between germline ends came to 18 bases. Germline V gene lookup returns CDR1 MNHEY and CDR2 SMNVEV (reference sequence). Here the CDR3 reads CASSLGGQGSSTIYF. CDR3 DNA sequence: TGTGCCAGCAGTTTGGGCGGACAAGGGTCCAGCACCATATATTTT.

The genes are TRBV5-1 and TRBJ1-4, with D uncertain. The germline V and J ends were trimmed by 4 bases and 13 bases, with 17 bases remaining between them. The CDR3 runs to 13 residues. CDR1 is SGHRS and CDR2 is YFSETQ in the germline V gene. The DNA for the CDR3 is TGCGCCAGCAGCCTCGCTTATGGTGAGGTACTGTTTTTT. Translated, it gives CASSLAYGEVLFF. Full variable domain (remainder filled in from reference TRBV5-1 and TRBJ1-4): KAGVTQTPRYLIKTRGQQVTLSCSPISGHRSVSWYQQTPGQGLQFLFEYFSETQRNKGNFPGRFSGRQFSNSRSEMNVSTLELGDSALYLCASSLAYGEVLFFGSGTQLSVL.

The V call is TRBV4-1, the J call TRBJ1-5, with D maybe TRBD1 (5 bases). Germline CDR1 MGHRA, CDR2 YSYEKL. This CDR3 contains 15 residues. The V gene lost 7 bases and the J gene lost 3 bases, with 16 bases spanning the gap. This chain's CDR3 is CASTRTQEPNQPQHF. The CDR3 coding sequence is TGCGCCAGCACCCGAACACAGGAACCCAATCAGCCCCAGCATTTT.

This clone was observed once. The chain combines TRBV7-9 with TRBJ2-7; 9 positions match TRBD1. CDR3 length: 15 amino acids. The junction had 9 bases not matched to a gene; V was cut back by 5 bases and J by 4 bases. CDR1 and CDR2 from the germline V gene are SEHNR and FQNEAQ (reference sequence). The CDR3 reads CASSADRGVLYEQYF. CDR3 nucleotides: TGTGCCAGCAGCGCGGACAGGGGCGTCCTTTACGAGCAGTACTTC. The full variable domain, its missing parts supplied by reference TRBV7-9 and TRBJ2-7, is DTGVSQNPRHKITKRGQNVTFRCDPISEHNRLYWYRQTLGQGPEFLTYFQNEAQLEKSRLLSDRFSAERPKGSFSTLEIQRTEQGDSAMYLCASSADRGVLYEQYFGPGTRLTVT.

This clone was found once. The chain links TRBV5-1 to TRBJ1-3; 11 bases are shared with TRBD1. CDR3 length: 15 residues. CDR1 is SGHRS, CDR2 YFSETQ, per germline. Losses at the gene ends were 4 bases for V and 5 bases for J; bases not matched to a gene: 5. In DNA form, the CDR3 reads TGCGCCAGCAGCCCCGGGACAGGGGGAAGAAACACCATATATTTT. Its protein product is CASSPGTGGRNTIYF.

The chain joins TRBV29-1 to TRBJ2-1, with 9 bases matching TRBD1. V trimming: 6 bases; J trimming: 3 bases; junction bases outside the gene matches: 6. The germline V gene encodes CDR1 SQVTM and CDR2 ANQGSEA. This CDR3 region has 14 residues. The CDR3 DNA reads as TGCAGCGTGGGACAGGGAGGGTACTACAATGAGCAGTTCTTC. Encoded protein: CSVGQGGYYNEQFF.

This chain uses TRBV5-1 with TRBJ2-1, with TRBD1 matching over 11 bases. V dropped 4 bases and J dropped 8; count of bases not matched to a gene: 8. The CDR3 length is 15 residues. Germline-derived CDR1 and CDR2 are SGHRS and YFSETQ. As DNA, the CDR3 is TGCGCCAGCAGCGCCGGACAGGGGGCCCTCCATGAGCAGTTCTTC. Translated: CASSAGQGALHEQFF.

V gene TRBV7-7 combines with J gene TRBJ2-1; D may be TRBD1 (5 bases). The CDR3 sequence is 14 residues long. Between the trimmed V and J ends, which lost 5 bases and 6 bases, there was a span of 14 bases. CDR1 and CDR2 from the germline V gene are SSHAT and FNYEAQ (reference sequence). In nucleotides, the CDR3 is TGTGCCAGCAGCCCACTGACAGTAAGCAATGAGCAGTTCTTC. Amino acids: CASSPLTVSNEQFF.

A few counts support this clone. The CDR3 region is CASTRGANEKLFF. The CDR3, as DNA: TGTGCCAGCACGCGGGGGGCTAATGAAAAACTGTTTTTT. The genes are TRBV2 and TRBJ1-4; D is perhaps TRBD1 (5 bases). The germline V and J ends were trimmed by 7 bases and 3 bases, with 9 bases remaining between them. The CDR3 sequence is 13 residues long. From germline, CDR1 is SNHLY and CDR2 FYNNEI. Together with reference TRBV2 and TRBJ1-4, the CDR3 gives the full variable domain: EPEVTQTPSHQVTQMGQEVILRCVPISNHLYFYWYRQILGQKVEFLVSFYNNEISEKSEIFDDQFSVERPDGSNFTLKIRSTKLEDSAMYFCASTRGANEKLFFGSGTQLSVL.

The chain carries TRBV10-3 and TRBJ2-3; 8 bases are shared with TRBD2. CDR1 and CDR2 (germline): ENHRY, SYGVKD. After removal of 9 bases from V and 6 bases from J, the junction contained 11 bases not matched to a gene. CDR3 length: 14 residues. The CDR3 coding sequence is TGTGCCATTAACCGGGGGGGAGGTAAGGATACGCAGTATTTT. Protein sequence: CAINRGGGKDTQYF.

The rearrangement uses TRBV9 and TRBJ1-6; TRBD1 might be the D (5 bases). The CDR3 covers 15 residues. Between the trimmed V and J ends, which lost 0 bases and 10 bases, there was a span of 14 bases. Germline V gene data show CDR1 as SGDLS and CDR2 as YYNGEE. The chain's CDR3 is CASSVEAGGRSPLHF. CDR3 sequence (DNA): TGTGCCAGCAGCGTAGAGGCGGGGGGGAGGTCACCCCTCCACTTT.

The chain carries TRBV5-1 and TRBJ1-4; D call uncertain. The ends were cut back, 4 bases at V and 2 bases at J, with 12 bases in the middle. This CDR3 spans 15 amino acids. Per germline, CDR1 SGHRS and CDR2 YFSETQ. The CDR3 spells CASSTTGATNEKLFF. The CDR3 coding sequence is TGCGCCAGCAGCACTACGGGAGCGACTAATGAAAAACTGTTTTTT.